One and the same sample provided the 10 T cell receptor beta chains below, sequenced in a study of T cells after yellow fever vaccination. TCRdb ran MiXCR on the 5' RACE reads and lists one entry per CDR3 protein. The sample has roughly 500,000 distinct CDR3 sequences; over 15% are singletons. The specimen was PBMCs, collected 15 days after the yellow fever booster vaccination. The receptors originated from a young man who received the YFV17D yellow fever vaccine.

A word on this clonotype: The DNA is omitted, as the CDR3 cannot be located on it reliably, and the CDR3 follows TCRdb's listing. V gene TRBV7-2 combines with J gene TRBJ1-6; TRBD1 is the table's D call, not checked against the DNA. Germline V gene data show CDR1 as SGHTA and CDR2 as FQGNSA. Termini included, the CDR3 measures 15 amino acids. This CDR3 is CASSWGQGIKSPHHF.

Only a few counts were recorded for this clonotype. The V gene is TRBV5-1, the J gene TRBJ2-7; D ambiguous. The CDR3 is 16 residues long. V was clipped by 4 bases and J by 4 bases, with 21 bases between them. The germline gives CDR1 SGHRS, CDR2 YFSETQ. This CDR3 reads CASSAEPTPVGYEQYF. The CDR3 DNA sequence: TGCGCCAGCAGCGCGGAGCCTACCCCGGTAGGGTACGAGCAGTACTTC.

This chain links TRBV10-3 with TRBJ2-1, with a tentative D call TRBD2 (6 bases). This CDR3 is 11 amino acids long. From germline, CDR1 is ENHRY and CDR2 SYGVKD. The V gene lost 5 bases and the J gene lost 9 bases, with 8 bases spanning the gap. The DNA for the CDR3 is TGTGCCATCAGTTCTAGCGTTGAGCAGTTCTTC. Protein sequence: CAISSSVEQFF.

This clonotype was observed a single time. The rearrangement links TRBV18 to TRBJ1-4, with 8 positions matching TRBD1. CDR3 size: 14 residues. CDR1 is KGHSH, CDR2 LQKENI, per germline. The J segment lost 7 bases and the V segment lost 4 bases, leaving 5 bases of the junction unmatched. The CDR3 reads CASSQTGESEKLFF. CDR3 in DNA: TGTGCCAGCTCACAGACAGGGGAGAGTGAAAAACTGTTTTTT.

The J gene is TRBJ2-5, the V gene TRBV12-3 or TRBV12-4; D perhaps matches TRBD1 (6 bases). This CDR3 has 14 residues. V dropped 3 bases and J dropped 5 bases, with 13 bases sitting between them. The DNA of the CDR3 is TGTGCCAGCAGTTTGGGACAAGGGGTGGAGACCCAGTACTTC. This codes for CASSLGQGVETQYF.

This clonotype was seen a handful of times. CDR3 nucleotides: TGTGCCAGCAGCCCGGCTAGCGGGGGGAGGAACACCGGGGAGCTGTTTTTT. This translates into CASSPASGGRNTGELFF. The V call is TRBV5-4, the J call TRBJ2-2; 11 bases fit TRBD2. The CDR3 covers 17 residues. Germline CDR1 SGHNT, CDR2 YYREEE (reference sequence). J lost 1 base, V lost 4 bases, and 6 bases had no gene match. Drawing the rest from reference TRBV5-4 and TRBJ2-2, the complete variable domain is ETGVTQSPTHLIKTRGQQVTLRCSSQSGHNTVSWYQQALGQGPQFIFQYYREEENGRGNFPPRFSGLQFPNYSSELNVNALELDDSALYLCASSPASGGRNTGELFFGEGSRLTVL.

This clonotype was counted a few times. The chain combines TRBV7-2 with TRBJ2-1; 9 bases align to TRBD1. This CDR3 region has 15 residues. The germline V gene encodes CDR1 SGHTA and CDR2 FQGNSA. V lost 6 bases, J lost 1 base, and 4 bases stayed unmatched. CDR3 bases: TGTGCCAGCAGGTTACAGGGGGCATCCTACAATGAGCAGTTCTTC. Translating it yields CASRLQGASYNEQFF.

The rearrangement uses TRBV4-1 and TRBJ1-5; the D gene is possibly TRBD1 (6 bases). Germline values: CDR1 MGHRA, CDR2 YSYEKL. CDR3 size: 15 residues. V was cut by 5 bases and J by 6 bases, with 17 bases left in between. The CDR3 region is CASSLGPGGGQPQHF. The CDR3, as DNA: TGCGCCAGCAGCTTAGGGCCGGGGGGCGGTCAGCCCCAGCATTTT.

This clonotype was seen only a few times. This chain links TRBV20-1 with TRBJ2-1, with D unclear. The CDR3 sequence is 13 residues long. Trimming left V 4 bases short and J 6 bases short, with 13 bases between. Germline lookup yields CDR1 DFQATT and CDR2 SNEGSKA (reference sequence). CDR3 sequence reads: CSATDQRANEQFF. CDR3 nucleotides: TGCAGTGCTACAGACCAACGTGCCAATGAGCAGTTCTTC.

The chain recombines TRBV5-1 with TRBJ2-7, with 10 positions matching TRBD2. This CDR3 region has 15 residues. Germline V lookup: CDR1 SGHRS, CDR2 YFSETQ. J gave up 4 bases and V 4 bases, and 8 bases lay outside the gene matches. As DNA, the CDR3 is TGCGCCAGCAGCAAAGGGGGGACTAGCGTGTACGAGCAGTACTTC. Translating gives CASSKGGTSVYEQYF.